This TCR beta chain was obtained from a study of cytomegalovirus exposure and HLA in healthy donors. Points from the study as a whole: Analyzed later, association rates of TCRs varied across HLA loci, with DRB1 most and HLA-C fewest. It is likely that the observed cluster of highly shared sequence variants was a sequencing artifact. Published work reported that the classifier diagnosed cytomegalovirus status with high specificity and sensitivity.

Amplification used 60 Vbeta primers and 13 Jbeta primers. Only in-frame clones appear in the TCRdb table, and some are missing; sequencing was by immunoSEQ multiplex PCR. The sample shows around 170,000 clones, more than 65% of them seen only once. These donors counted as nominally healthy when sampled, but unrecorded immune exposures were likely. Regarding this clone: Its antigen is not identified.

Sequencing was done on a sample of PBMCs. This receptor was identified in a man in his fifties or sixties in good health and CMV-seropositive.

The CDR3 loop is CASSEGLNTGELFF. For the CDR3, the DNA is TGTGCCAGCAGTGAGGGACTCAACACCGGGGAGCTGTTTTTT. The chain joins TRBV6-4 to TRBJ2-2, with a possible D match to TRBD2 (6 bases). Germline V gene sequence: CDR1 MRHNA, CDR2 SNTAGT. V dropped 3 bases and J dropped 2 bases, with 7 bases sitting between them. This CDR3 is 14 amino acids long.